This note documents a single T cell receptor beta chain sequence. This clone was detected a few times. Its antigen has not been determined. Per-nucleotide qualities are absent, and no much larger clonotype sits a single base away. Libraries came from PCR. Sequencing relied on an Illumina HiSeq 4000. High-throughput sequencing was used to profile the TCR beta-chain CDR3 region of every patient. The published analysis was carried out like this. A classifier to discriminate distant-metastatic papillary thyroid cancer patients was built from CDR3 differences across clinicopathological groups. The Shannon index was used to assess repertoire diversity, and the Morisita-Horn index was used to assess tumor-blood repertoire similarity. TCRdb ran its own pipeline on the public reads, namely fastp trimming at Q25 and MiXCR clone calling, and kept in-frame beta chains. TCRdb, not the original authors, processed these V and J calls. The sample contains more than 15,000 clones, around 28% of them found a single time. The ten largest make up around 12% of the sample.

This entry belongs to a study of metastatic and nonmetastatic thyroid tumors (dated by TCRdb to the early 2020s). Background on the whole study: Repertoires were compared across peripheral blood and tumor or nodule tissue samples from malignant and benign thyroid patients.

None of the patients had been given any treatment before thyroid surgery. Using T-cell receptor beta sequencing, the study looked back at clinical samples from patients collected from about 2011 to 2019. Paper-wide results and their limitations: In both blood and tumor samples, TCR beta diversity was reported to be significantly higher in malignant tumors than in benign nodules.

Counted from cysteine to phenylalanine, this CDR3 has 18 amino acids. Only the CDR3 portion is preserved as DNA: 54 bases, with reading frame beginning at the first base. V trim: 2 bases; J trim: 6 bases; unmatched bases: 13. CDR1 and CDR2 are drawn from the germline V gene (reference sequence): DFQATT, SNEGSKA. In this chain, TRBV20-1 is recombined with TRBJ2-7; 16 bases in between match TRBD2. The material sequenced was tumor tissue. This TCR derives from a male donor with papillary thyroid cancer or a benign thyroid nodule (not recorded which). Some clones in this sample may be carry-over from other donors' samples. This receptor has the CDR3 CSARLAGLAGGRISEQYF. In nucleotides, the sequence is TGCAGTGCTAGATTGGCGGGACTAGCGGGGGGGCGGATTTCCGAGCAGTACTTC.